A single sample gave rise to the 9 T cell receptor beta chains below, sequenced in a study of beta chain features in type 1 diabetes listed by TCRdb under 2018. The library came from the immunoSEQ multiplex PCR assay. The entire isolated RNA was reverse transcribed using the High Capacity cDNA Reverse Transcription Kit, and thus expressed TCRB transcripts were sequenced. TCRdb stores this immuneACCESS table with in-frame sequences only. Part of the clones is absent; in the studies checked, under half of the shortfall reflects unresolved V genes, and no reason is known for the rest. Here the sample has about 150,000 clones; about 9.1% occur a single time. The ten largest clones capture around 2.5% of the sample. The sample taken for sequencing was central memory CD4+ T cells from blood. The receptors come from a woman aged 18 to 35 in good health.

There are a few counts of this clone. This chain joins TRBV5-4 and TRBJ2-3; 9 bases fit TRBD2. With 3 bases clipped from V and 2 bases from J, the junction kept 7 bases outside the gene matches. This CDR3 contains 16 residues. Per germline, CDR1 SGHNT and CDR2 YYREEE (reference sequence). The DNA for the CDR3 is TGTGCCAGCAGCTACCGACTAGCGGCAGACACAGATACGCAGTATTTT. Its translation is CASSYRLAADTDTQYF.

This clone was recorded a few times. V gene TRBV30 combines with J gene TRBJ1-4, with D unclear. This CDR3 comprises 12 residues. CDR1 GTSNPN and CDR2 SVGIG come from the germline V gene (reference sequence). The V end lost 8 bases, the J end lost 7 bases, and 14 bases lay between the germline ends. The CDR3, as DNA: TGTGCCCTGGCGGGGAGCAGTGAAAAACTGTTTTTT. Encoded protein: CALAGSSEKLFF.

CDR3 nucleotide sequence: TGTGCCAGCAGCTTATCTAGCGGCCTAGGGGCCCAGTACTTC. Protein sequence: CASSLSSGLGAQYF. The V call is TRBV5-6, the J call TRBJ2-5, with 7 bases aligning to TRBD2. The ends lost 2 bases at V and 9 bases at J; junction bases unmatched: 10. Germline V CDR1 and CDR2: SGHDT, YYEEEE. The CDR3 has 14 residues.

Here the CDR3 reads CASSYVGGGGYTF. The CDR3 nucleotides read TGTGCCAGCAGTTACGTGGGCGGGGGAGGCTACACCTTC. The chain combines TRBV6-5 with TRBJ1-2, with D perhaps matching TRBD1 (5 bases). CDR1 MNHEY and CDR2 SVGAGI come from the germline V gene. V was cut by 2 bases and J by 8 bases, with 12 bases left in between. This CDR3 has 13 residues.

V and J are TRBV11-3 and TRBJ2-7; the D gene is possibly TRBD2 (6 bases). The CDR3 sequence is 15 residues long. Germline V gene sequence: CDR1 SGHNT, CDR2 YENEEA. Trimming cost V 3 bases and J 7 bases, with 19 bases left between them. In nucleotides, the CDR3 is TGTGCCAGCAGCTTTAGCGGACAAAGCCTCACGGAGCAGTACTTC. The encoded protein is CASSFSGQSLTEQYF. The variable domain in full, completed from reference TRBV11-3 and TRBJ2-7, reads EAGVVQSPRYKIIEKKQPVAFWCNPISGHNTLYWYLQNLGQGPELLIRYENEEAVDDSQLPKDRFSAERLKGVDSTLKIQPAELGDSAVYLCASSFSGQSLTEQYFGPGTRLTVT.

This clone has only a few counts. The chain links TRBV5-6 to TRBJ2-6, with D perhaps matching TRBD2 (6 bases). This CDR3 region has 18 residues. The germline gives CDR1 SGHDT, CDR2 YYEEEE. Trimming left V 1 base short and J 3 bases short, with 17 bases between. In nucleotides, the CDR3 is TGTGCCAGCAGCTTGTTTCTTCGGACGGGGGATGGGGCCAACGTCCTGACTTTC. Amino acids: CASSLFLRTGDGANVLTF.

The V call is TRBV19, the J call TRBJ2-5; D not resolved. Trimming pared 3 bases from V and 5 bases from J, leaving 10 bases between. The germline gives CDR1 LNHDA, CDR2 SQIVND (reference sequence). The CDR3 has 13 residues. The CDR3: CASSIQASETQYF. The CDR3 DNA is TGTGCCAGTAGTATCCAGGCTTCGGAGACCCAGTACTTC.

This clone appeared a few times. The chain combines TRBV2 with TRBJ1-2; the match to TRBD1 covers 9 bases. Germline V gene data show CDR1 as SNHLY and CDR2 as FYNNEI. V lost 4 bases to trimming and J lost 7 bases; unmatched junction nucleotides: 7. The CDR3 loop spans 14 amino acids. The CDR3 DNA is TGTGCCAGCAGTGGGGACAGGGTAGGAGGTGGCTACACCTTC. This codes for CASSGDRVGGGYTF.

This clone was counted a few times. V is TRBV5-1 and J is TRBJ2-3; D gene uncertain. V was clipped by 4 bases and J by 2 bases, with 8 bases between them. CDR1 SGHRS and CDR2 YFSETQ come from the germline V gene. This CDR3 has 13 amino acids. Here the CDR3 reads CASSPTTTDTQYF. DNA for the CDR3: TGCGCCAGCAGCCCTACCACCACAGATACGCAGTATTTT.